The 23 T cell receptor beta chains listed next were all sequenced from one sample in a study of blood T cell repertoires in COVID-19. Produced via immunoSEQ multiplex PCR; TCRdb's table is partial and in-frame only. This table has tens of thousands of clones, around 89% appearing once. Sequenced sample: peripheral blood. These receptors all come from a woman aged 55 to 70 with active COVID-19.

The chain uses TRBV6-1 and TRBJ2-2; 9 bases agree with TRBD1. Germline V CDR1 and CDR2: MNHNS, SASEGT. The V and J ends lost 5 bases and 8 bases, in that order; junction bases with no gene match: 6. The CDR3 has 14 residues. CDR3 coding DNA: TGTGCCAGCAGTAGGGACAGGGTTCTGGGGGAGCTGTTTTTT. Translating it yields CASSRDRVLGELFF.

The chain links TRBV7-2 to TRBJ1-2, with 12 bases fitting TRBD1. V dropped 1 base and J dropped 5; count of bases not matched to a gene: 5. The germline V gene encodes CDR1 SGHTA and CDR2 FQGNSA. The CDR3 loop spans 16 amino acids. The CDR3 sequence is CASSLEGTGGGYGYTF. In nucleotides, the CDR3 is TGTGCCAGCAGCTTAGAGGGGACAGGGGGCGGGTATGGCTACACCTTC.

The rearrangement uses TRBV5-4 and TRBJ1-3; the D is unclear. Germline CDR1 reads SGHNT; CDR2 reads YYREEE (reference sequence). The V gene lost 5 bases and the J gene lost 0 bases, with 6 bases spanning the gap. This CDR3 has 13 amino acids. CDR3 residues: CASRRNSGNTIYF. The CDR3 DNA follows: TGTGCCAGCAGGAGGAACTCTGGAAACACCATATATTTT.

This clone was seen just once. J is TRBJ2-5 and V is TRBV6-6, with D possibly being TRBD2 (5 bases). Germline V gene lookup returns CDR1 MNHNY and CDR2 SVGAGI (reference sequence). The CDR3 runs 13 residues. V gave up 5 bases and J gave up 8 bases, with 15 bases separating them. CDR3 sequence reads: CASSTPSEGTQYF. For the CDR3, the DNA is TGTGCCAGCAGTACCCCTTCCGAGGGAACCCAGTACTTC.

CDR3 bases: TGTGCCAGCAGCTTAGGCGGCGGCGGGGAGCTGTTTTTT. Translating gives CASSLGGGGELFF. V gene TRBV7-2 combines with J gene TRBJ2-2; D is unclear. Per the germline V gene, CDR1 is SGHTA and CDR2 is FQGNSA. The CDR3 consists of 13 residues. V shed 1 base and J shed 7 bases, with 7 bases lying between them.

The J gene is TRBJ2-1, the V gene TRBV7-2; 10 bases fit TRBD2. The CDR3 has 18 amino acids. The germline CDR1 and CDR2 sequences are SGHTA and FQGNSA. Trimming cost V 1 base and J 3 bases; bases outside gene matches: 9. The CDR3 DNA is TGTGCCAGCAGCTTAGTGGGGCCCCGACTAGCGGGCTACAATGAGCAGTTCTTC. Amino acid sequence: CASSLVGPRLAGYNEQFF. Based on the CDR3 plus reference TRBV7-2 and TRBJ2-1, the full variable domain is GAGVSQSPSNKVTEKGKDVELRCDPISGHTALYWYRQSLGQGLEFLIYFQGNSAPDKSGLPSDRFSAERTGGSVSTLTIQRTQQEDSAVYLCASSLVGPRLAGYNEQFFGPGTRLTVL.

The chain recombines TRBV7-2 with TRBJ2-5; D is unresolved. This CDR3 is 11 amino acids long. V lost 5 bases, J lost 5 bases, and 6 bases lay in between. Germline V gene sequence: CDR1 SGHTA, CDR2 FQGNSA. CDR3 sequence (DNA): TGTGCCAGCAGCCTCCAGGAGACCCAGTACTTC. Translating it yields CASSLQETQYF.

The rearrangement links TRBV6-5 to TRBJ1-5; TRBD1 is a possible D gene (6 bases). There are 15 residues in the CDR3. V shed 6 bases and J shed 0 bases, with 12 bases lying between them. Per the germline V gene, CDR1 is MNHEY and CDR2 is SVGAGI. The CDR3 protein is CASSPGQISNQPQHF. Written as DNA, the CDR3 is TGTGCCAGCAGCCCCGGACAGATTAGCAATCAGCCCCAGCATTTT.

This sequence joins TRBV4-2 and TRBJ2-1; 11 bases align to TRBD2. The CDR3 has 17 residues. V was clipped by 1 base and J by 4 bases; unmatched bases: 6. The germline gives CDR1 LGHNA, CDR2 YNFKEQ. The CDR3 spells CASSQATGTSGYNEQFF. CDR3 sequence (DNA): TGTGCCAGCAGCCAAGCCACCGGGACTAGCGGTTACAATGAGCAGTTCTTC.

The V and J genes are TRBV30 and TRBJ2-2, with D maybe TRBD1 (6 bases). The CDR3 is 13 residues long. The germline V gene has CDR1 GTSNPN and CDR2 SVGIG (reference sequence). Trimming left V 1 base short and J 5 bases short, with 8 bases between. The CDR3 nucleotides are TGTGCCTGGAGTGCCAGGGGAACCGGGGAGCTGTTTTTT. Translated: CAWSARGTGELFF.

This rearrangement joins TRBV30 to TRBJ2-1; D perhaps matches TRBD2 (7 bases). Per the germline V gene, CDR1 is GTSNPN and CDR2 is SVGIG (reference sequence). V was trimmed by 5 bases and J by 3 bases, leaving 17 bases between them. The CDR3 spans 15 residues. This chain's CDR3 is CAWARGGALYNEQFF. The CDR3 DNA is TGTGCCTGGGCCAGAGGGGGGGCACTCTACAATGAGCAGTTCTTC.

V and J are TRBV7-3 and TRBJ2-3; 10 bases line up with TRBD2. This CDR3 region has 18 residues. The V gene's germline CDR1 is SGHTA and CDR2 FQGTGA. Germline trimming cut 5 bases from V and 4 bases from J; bases unmatched to any gene: 15. CDR3 in amino acids: CASSRKAGGHRGADTQYF. Written as DNA, the CDR3 is TGTGCCAGCAGCAGGAAAGCGGGGGGGCACAGAGGAGCAGATACGCAGTATTTT.

This clone was seen a single time. This sequence joins TRBV18 and TRBJ2-7; the D gene is possibly TRBD1 (6 bases). CDR3 length equals 13 residues. Trimming left V 2 bases short and J 6 bases short, with 11 bases between. CDR1 is KGHSH and CDR2 is LQKENI in the germline V gene. CDR3 sequence: CASSPTGKSEQYF. In DNA, the CDR3 is TGTGCCAGCTCACCAACAGGGAAGAGCGAGCAGTACTTC.

V gene TRBV6-5 combines with J gene TRBJ1-1, with D tentatively TRBD1 (6 bases). The CDR3 extends over 14 amino acids. V dropped 6 bases and J dropped 7 bases, with 18 bases sitting between them. CDR1 MNHEY and CDR2 SVGAGI come from the germline V gene. In DNA form, the CDR3 reads TGTGCCAGCAGGCCTCCGGGACAAGCATTTGAAGCTTTCTTT. This gives the protein CASRPPGQAFEAFF.

V usage is TRBV29-1 and J usage is TRBJ1-6, with 8 bases that match TRBD1. Trimming at V came to 6 bases and at J to 7 bases, leaving 5 bases not matched to a gene. The CDR3 extends over 13 amino acids. Per germline, CDR1 SQVTM and CDR2 ANQGSEA. CDR3 bases: TGCAGCGTCGGACAGGGTGGGAATTCACCCCTCCACTTT. It encodes CSVGQGGNSPLHF.

The rearrangement uses TRBV7-2 and TRBJ2-7, with 7 bases matching TRBD2. V trimming: 5 bases; J trimming: 7 bases; junction bases outside the gene matches: 17. This CDR3 is built from 16 residues. CDR1 and CDR2 (germline): SGHTA, FQGNSA. CDR3 in amino acids: CASSPPAGGGGLEQYF. In DNA form, the CDR3 reads TGTGCCAGCAGCCCTCCCGCAGGCGGCGGGGGATTGGAGCAGTACTTC.

V gene TRBV5-6 combines with J gene TRBJ2-1; D possibly corresponds to TRBD2 (5 bases). V was trimmed by 4 bases and J by 14 bases, leaving 22 bases between them. Germline V gives CDR1 SGHDT, CDR2 YYEEEE. The CDR3 runs 14 residues. DNA of the CDR3: TGTGCCAGCAGCCCGGGATCTAGGGCCGGTGGAAAGTTCTTC. It is translated as CASSPGSRAGGKFF.

The J gene is TRBJ2-4, the V gene TRBV6-2 or TRBV6-3; the D gene is possibly TRBD1 (6 bases). The CDR3 spans 12 residues. Trimming removed 0 bases at V and 13 bases at J, with 10 bases between. Germline lookup yields CDR1 MNHEY and CDR2 SVGEGT. CDR3 DNA: TGTGCCAGCAGTTACTCGGCAGGGGCCCAGTACTTC. Its protein product is CASSYSAGAQYF.

The chain links TRBV29-1 to TRBJ2-2, with 8 bases matching TRBD1. Germline CDR1 reads SQVTM; CDR2 reads ANQGSEA. CDR3 size: 15 residues. V dropped 6 bases and J dropped 4; count of bases not matched to a gene: 10. In DNA form, the CDR3 reads TGCAGCGTGGGGCCAGGGGGCGCGGGCACCGGGGAGCTGTTTTTT. This translates into CSVGPGGAGTGELFF.

The rearrangement uses TRBV5-6 and TRBJ2-5, with TRBD1 matching over 7 bases. CDR3 size: 14 residues. The J segment lost 5 bases and the V segment lost 0 bases, leaving 4 bases of the junction unmatched. Germline lookup yields CDR1 SGHDT and CDR2 YYEEEE. CDR3 DNA: TGTGCCAGCAGCTTGGAAGGGGGCTGGGAGACCCAGTACTTC. It specifies CASSLEGGWETQYF.

A few counts support this clone. The chain joins TRBV2 to TRBJ1-5, with 10 nucleotides matching TRBD1. Germline CDR1 is SNHLY and CDR2 is FYNNEI. The CDR3 spans 14 residues. With V trimmed by 4 bases and J by 7 bases, 4 bases remained unmatched. CDR3 DNA sequence: TGTGCCAGCAGTGGACAGGGGGCAGAACAGCCCCAGCATTTT. Protein: CASSGQGAEQPQHF.

The V call is TRBV27, the J call TRBJ2-7, with D uncertain. CDR3 length: 13 residues. CDR1 is MNHEY, CDR2 SMNVEV, per germline (reference sequence). Trimming shortened V by 5 bases and J by 3 bases, and 11 bases separated the two germline ends. CDR3: CASSRSGIYEQYF. The CDR3 DNA reads as TGTGCCAGCAGTAGATCAGGAATCTACGAGCAGTACTTC.

CDR3 amino acids: CASSEVGRGATGTQYF. In DNA, the CDR3 is TGTGCCAGCAGTGAAGTAGGGCGGGGGGCTACCGGTACGCAGTATTTT. The V gene is TRBV2, the J gene TRBJ2-3, with TRBD2 matching 8 bases. The CDR3 has 16 amino acids. Losses at the gene ends were 1 base for V and 8 bases for J; bases not matched to a gene: 11. Looked up from germline, CDR1 is SNHLY and CDR2 is FYNNEI.